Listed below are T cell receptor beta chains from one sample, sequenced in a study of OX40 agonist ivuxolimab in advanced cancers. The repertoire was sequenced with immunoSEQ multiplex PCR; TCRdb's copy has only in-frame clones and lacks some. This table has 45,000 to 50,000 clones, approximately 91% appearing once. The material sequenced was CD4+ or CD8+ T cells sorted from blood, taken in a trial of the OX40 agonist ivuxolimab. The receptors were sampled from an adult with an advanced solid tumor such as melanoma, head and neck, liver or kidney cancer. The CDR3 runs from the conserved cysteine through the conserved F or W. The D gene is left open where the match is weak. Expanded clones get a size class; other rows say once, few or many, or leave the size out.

TGTGCCAGCAGCGTAGGTACTAGCGGGGGATATAGCACAGATACGCAGTATTTT CASSVGTSGGYSTDTQYF TRBV9 TRBD2 TRBJ2-3 .
TGCGCCAGCAGCCCAATACCCGACGGTGAGCAGTACTTC CASSPIPDGEQYF TRBV4-1 . TRBJ2-7 .
TGCGCCAGCAGCTTGACAGGGATCACTGAAGCTTTCTTT CASSLTGITEAFF TRBV5-1 . TRBJ1-1 .
TGTGCCAGCAGCTCGGACAGGGGCTCCTACAATGAGCAGTTCTTC CASSSDRGSYNEQFF TRBV7-2 TRBD1 TRBJ2-1 .
TGTGCCAGCAGTTTAGGAGACAGCACCTACGAGCAGTACTTC CASSLGDSTYEQYF TRBV28 . TRBJ2-7 .
TGTGCCAGCAGTGAAGCCCCCACAGGGGCTGGCGGCTACACCTTC CASSEAPTGAGGYTF TRBV6-1 TRBD1 TRBJ1-2 .
TGCGCCAGCAGCTTGGCCCGGGGCTATGGCTACACCTTC CASSLARGYGYTF TRBV5-1 . TRBJ1-2 once
TGTGCCAGCAGCGTCACCCTACAGGGAATGGGGTATGGCTACACCTTC CASSVTLQGMGYGYTF TRBV9 . TRBJ1-2 .
TGTGCCAGCAGCTTAGAAGTGGCCGGTGGACTGTTTTTT CASSLEVAGGLFF TRBV7-9 . TRBJ1-4 .
TGTGCCAGCAGCCAAGATGGAGTCGTTCAAGAGACCCAGTACTTC CASSQDGVVQETQYF TRBV4-2 . TRBJ2-5 .
TGTGCCAGCAGCCCCCCGCCGGGTAACATTCAGTACTTC CASSPPPGNIQYF TRBV11-2 . TRBJ2-4 .
TGTGCCATCAAGGGGGCATTCAGCACAGATACGCAGTATTTT CAIKGAFSTDTQYF TRBV10-3 TRBD1 TRBJ2-3 few
TGTGCCTGGAGTGCTTACCAGACTCAGAGCTCCTACAATGAGCAGTTCTTC CAWSAYQTQSSYNEQFF TRBV30 . TRBJ2-1 .
TGTGCCAGCTCACCATTCCGAATTTCGGACACCGGGGAGCTGTTTTTT CASSPFRISDTGELFF TRBV18 . TRBJ2-2 .
TGTGCCAGTAGTTCCTTACCCAGGGACCAAGAGACCCAGTACTTC CASSSLPRDQETQYF TRBV19 . TRBJ2-5 .
TGTGCCAGCAGCTCATTAGCGGGGTCCACCGGGGAGCTGTTTTTT CASSSLAGSTGELFF TRBV7-3 TRBD2 TRBJ2-2 .
TGTGCCAGCAGCTTAGCCCTACCGACCGCGTATGGCTACACCTTC CASSLALPTAYGYTF TRBV7-9 . TRBJ1-2 .
TGTGCCAGCAGTTACAATGTGGGGACGGTAGATGGCTACACCTTC CASSYNVGTVDGYTF TRBV6-6 . TRBJ1-2 once
TGCGCCAGCAGGACTTCTAGCACAGATACGCAGTATTTT CASRTSSTDTQYF TRBV5-1 . TRBJ2-3 .
TGTGCCCGCACAGGGGGCACTGAAGCTTTCTTT CARTGGTEAFF TRBV30 TRBD1 TRBJ1-1 .
TGTGCCAGCAGCTCGGACAGGGGCCACGAGCAGTACTTC CASSSDRGHEQYF TRBV5-6 TRBD1 TRBJ2-7 .
TGTGCCAGCAGCGTAGGTCCGTCTACTAGGAAGAGAGATGAGCAGTTCTTC CASSVGPSTRKRDEQFF TRBV9 . TRBJ2-1 .
TGTGCCGTCCACAGGGGGCGCTCCACTGAAGCTTTCTTT CAVHRGRSTEAFF TRBV28 TRBD1 TRBJ1-1 .
TGTGCCAGCTCACCATCAACGGGCTCCCAAGAGACCCAGTACTTC CASSPSTGSQETQYF TRBV18 . TRBJ2-5 .
TGTGCTAGTAGACAGGGGGAAGAGACCCAGTACTTC CASRQGEETQYF TRBV12-5 TRBD1 TRBJ2-5 .
TGTGCCATCAGTGAGGACCCAGAGCCAACTAATGAAAAACTGTTTTTT CAISEDPEPTNEKLFF TRBV10-3 . TRBJ1-4 .
TGTGCCACCAGCAGGGATCCCCGGGCTAGCGGGGGCGGGGAGACCCAGTACTTC CATSRDPRASGGGETQYF TRBV15 TRBD2 TRBJ2-5 .
TGTGCCAGCAGCTTAGATAGGCACACCGGGGAGCTGTTTTTT CASSLDRHTGELFF TRBV11-2 . TRBJ2-2 few
TGCGCCAGCAGCTTGTCGACTAGCGGGAGGGGAGAGACCCAGTACTTC CASSLSTSGRGETQYF TRBV5-1 TRBD2 TRBJ2-5 .
TGTGCCTGGAGTGTACGAGGTAACGAGCAGTACTTC CAWSVRGNEQYF TRBV30 . TRBJ2-7 .
TGTGCCAGCAGTCTAGCCAATCAGCCCCAGCATTTT CASSLANQPQHF TRBV6-1 . TRBJ1-5 .
TGCGCCAGCAGTAGCCCCTTGACCTACTACGAGCAGTACTTC CASSSPLTYYEQYF TRBV10-1 . TRBJ2-7 once
TGTGCCAGCAGTGAATTAAGAAAGGGCGGGACTGAAGCTTTCTTT CASSELRKGGTEAFF TRBV25-1 . TRBJ1-1 .
TGTGCCAGCAGCGCCGATGGGCAGGGGCTACAGCCCCAGCATTTT CASSADGQGLQPQHF TRBV7-9 . TRBJ1-5 .
TGTGCCAGCAGCTCGTATAGCGGGGAAACTCACGATGAGCAGTTCTTC CASSSYSGETHDEQFF TRBV5-8 TRBD2 TRBJ2-1 .
TGTGCCAGCAGCTTACGGGGGTTCGGAAATTCACCCCTCCACTTT CASSLRGFGNSPLHF TRBV7-2 . TRBJ1-6 .
TGTGCCAGCAGCGTTGGGGGGCTGGGGACTGAAGCTTTCTTT CASSVGGLGTEAFF TRBV9 . TRBJ1-1 .
TGTGCCAGCAGTGTTCAACCCTCCTACGAGCAGTACTTC CASSVQPSYEQYF TRBV2 . TRBJ2-7 .
TGTGCCAGTAGTTATTCCGCTGGGGGGGGCGGCAATGAGCAGTTCTTC CASSYSAGGGGNEQFF TRBV19 . TRBJ2-1 .
TGTGCCAGTAGTAACGACGGCACAGATACGCAGTATTTT CASSNDGTDTQYF TRBV19 . TRBJ2-3 .
TGTGCCATCAGTGAGTCCCCGGAGAACTATGGCTACACCTTC CAISESPENYGYTF TRBV10-3 . TRBJ1-2 few
TGCGCCAGCAGCGCCGGGACAGGGAGGGGGCAGTACTTC CASSAGTGRGQYF TRBV5-1 TRBD1 TRBJ2-7 .
TGTGCCACCAGCAGGGTCGGGGAAAGGGTCGGTCAGCCCCAGCATTTT CATSRVGERVGQPQHF TRBV15 . TRBJ1-5 .
TGTGCCAGCAGTGCCCGGAAGCAGGGGGCTACGCAGTATTTT CASSARKQGATQYF TRBV2 TRBD1 TRBJ2-3 .
TGTGCCAGCAGCTTCGGCGGAAACTACGAGCAGTACTTC CASSFGGNYEQYF TRBV5-8 . TRBJ2-7 .
TGCGCCAGCAGTAACGGGTATTACACGAACACTGAAGCTTTCTTT CASSNGYYTNTEAFF TRBV4-3 . TRBJ1-1 .
TGTGCCAGCAGGGGACAGGGGGCAGGGGACACTGAAGCTTTCTTT CASRGQGAGDTEAFF TRBV6-5 TRBD1 TRBJ1-1 .
TGTGCCATCAGTGGAAGGGGGACTCAGACCGGGGAGCTGTTTTTT CAISGRGTQTGELFF TRBV10-3 . TRBJ2-2 .